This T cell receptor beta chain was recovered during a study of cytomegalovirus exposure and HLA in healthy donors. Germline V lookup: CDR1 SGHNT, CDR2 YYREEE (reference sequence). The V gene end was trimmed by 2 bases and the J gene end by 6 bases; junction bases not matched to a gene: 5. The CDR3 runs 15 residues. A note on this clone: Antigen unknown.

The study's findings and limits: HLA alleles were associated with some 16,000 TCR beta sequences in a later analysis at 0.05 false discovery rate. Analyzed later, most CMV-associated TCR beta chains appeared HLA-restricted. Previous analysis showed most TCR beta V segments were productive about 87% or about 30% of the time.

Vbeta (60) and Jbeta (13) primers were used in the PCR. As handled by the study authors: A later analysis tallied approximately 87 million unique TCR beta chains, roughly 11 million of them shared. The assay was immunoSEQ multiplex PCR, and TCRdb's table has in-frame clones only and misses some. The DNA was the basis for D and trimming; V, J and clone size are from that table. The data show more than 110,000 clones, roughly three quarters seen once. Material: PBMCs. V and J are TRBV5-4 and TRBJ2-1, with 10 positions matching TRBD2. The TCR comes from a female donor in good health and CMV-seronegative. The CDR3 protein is CASSLAGGKPNEQFF. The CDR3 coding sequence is TGTGCCAGCAGCTTAGCGGGGGGGAAACCCAATGAGCAGTTCTTC.